This TCR beta chain was identified in a study of OX40 agonist ivuxolimab in advanced cancers. Assay: immunoSEQ multiplex PCR; the TCRdb copy retains only in-frame clones and omits some. The data show 20,000 to 25,000 clones, 88% seen once. Comment on this clone: No antigen is known for it.

Study results and limitations: Circulating CD4+ and CD8+ T cells showed clonal expansion by week 6 at 0.1 to 3.0 mg/kg. Part of the nonresponder group also had normalized T-cell clonal expansion that was low.

The CDR3 consists of 13 residues. From germline, CDR1 is SGHKS and CDR2 YYEKEE (reference sequence). V was cut by 2 bases and J by 2 bases, with 8 bases left in between. Sequencing used CD4+ or CD8+ T cells sorted from blood, obtained in a trial of the OX40 agonist ivuxolimab. The receptor was derived from an adult with an advanced solid tumor such as melanoma, head and neck, liver or kidney cancer. This chain uses TRBV5-5 with TRBJ2-7; no reliable D call. CDR3 amino acids: CASSFYITYEQYF. CDR3 sequence (DNA): TGTGCCAGCAGCTTCTACATTACCTACGAGCAGTACTTC.